Sequencing of this TCR beta chain was carried out in a study of blood T cell repertoires in COVID-19 (dated by TCRdb to between 2020 and 2021). Broadly, across the study: Samples from collaborators originated in the United States, Italy and Spain and spanned both the acute and convalescent phases of COVID-19. The prospective study material was composed of cDNA or gDNA derived from T cells, B-cell-depleted T cells, or PBMCs. Subjects who had been exposed to COVID-19, were actively infected with it, or had recovered from it provided the deeply sampled blood TCRbeta repertoires that made up the dataset. The repertoires were released in a freely available public database meant as a resource for research on the immune response to SARS-CoV-2. The samples were drawn from the first 160 participants of the ongoing ImmuneRACE study and from 1,254 subjects provided by 6 global collaborators. Sample metadata almost always included a de-identified subject ID, COVID-19 status, age in years and sex. Where available, HLA class I and class II types were taken from metadata supplied by the sample provider and were not determined by assay-based typing.

Whole blood was collected in K2EDTA tubes by collaborating institutions according to the institutions' own protocols. For TCRbeta analysis, collaborators shipped samples as frozen whole blood, isolated PBMCs, or DNA extracted from either of those sample types. The full study reports these points: How much clinical and demographic metadata was included differed by source and by participant, and the metadata was provided uncurated.

Of note for this clone: The antigen it binds to is not known. The record has no base qualities; no much larger clone is one base away.

The CDR3, cysteine through phenylalanine, is 14 amino acids long. Just CDR3 DNA is preserved here, 42 bases in frame from base 1. The germline V gene encodes CDR1 SGHRS and CDR2 YFSETQ. From V the trimming removes 0 bases and from J it removes 13 bases, while the gene matches leave 6 bases of the junction unaccounted for. The immunoSEQ Assay, a bias-controlled multiplex PCR, was used to amplify TCRbeta CDR3 regions from genomic DNA. Per the original workflow: The number of nucleated cells in each sample was estimated by amplification of reference gene primers within the assay. Sequence reads were collapsed and filtered to measure the absolute abundance of every unique TCRbeta CDR3 rearrangement. Productive Simpson clonality was computed per sample as the square root of Simpson's diversity index over productive rearrangements. The immuneACCESS repertoire file appears here via TCRdb, limited to in-frame rearrangements. These files lack a portion of the clones; in checked studies, under half of the deficit traces to unresolved V genes, and the cause of the others is not known. The DNA was the basis for D and trimming; V, J and clone size are from that table. The sample contains around 150,000 clones, roughly four fifths of them found a single time. The ten most abundant clones make up roughly 9% of the sample.

The sample was peripheral blood. The V gene is TRBV5-1 and the J gene is TRBJ1-6; TRBD1 aligns with 8 central bases. This clonotype originated in a woman aged 50 to 60 with active or convalescent COVID-19. The DNA is as follows: TGCGCCAGCAGCTTGGGACAGGGGAGGGTCCCCCTCCACTTT. This gives the protein CASSLGQGRVPLHF.